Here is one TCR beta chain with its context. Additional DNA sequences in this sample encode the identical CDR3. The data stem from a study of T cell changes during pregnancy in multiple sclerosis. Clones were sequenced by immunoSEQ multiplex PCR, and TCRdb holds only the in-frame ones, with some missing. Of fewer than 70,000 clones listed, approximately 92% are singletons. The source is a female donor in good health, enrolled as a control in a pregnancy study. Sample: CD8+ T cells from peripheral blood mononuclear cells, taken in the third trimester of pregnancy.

The DNA for the CDR3 is TGCGCCAGCAGCCAAGGGACAGGGGTGGGTCAGCCCCAGCATTTT. Translated, it gives CASSQGTGVGQPQHF. V and J are TRBV4-3 and TRBJ1-5; 9 bases map to TRBD1. The germline V gene encodes CDR1 LGHNA and CDR2 YSLEER. V lost 1 base, J lost 6 bases, and 4 bases stayed unmatched. The CDR3 is 15 residues long.